This is a list of T cell receptor beta chains from one sample in a study of a mutant IDH1 vaccine in newly diagnosed glioma. Only in-frame clones appear in the TCRdb table, and some are missing; sequencing was by immunoSEQ multiplex PCR. The repertoire holds about 86,000 clones, with 75% to 85% as singletons. These receptors lack a known antigen. This specimen was PBMCs, taken from a glioma patient whose treatment included an IDH1 peptide vaccine. The source is a man aged 25-45 years with glioma. Some clones in this sample may be carry-over from other donors' samples. Both conserved end residues are part of each CDR3. D genes are given only for firm matches. A row's size may be missing; if present it is once, few, many or a size class.

clone_size d_call j_call v_call cdr3_aa cdr3_nt
. . TRBJ1-2 TRBV6-5 CASSWSWGGGYTF TGTGCCAGCAGTTGGTCATGGGGCGGGGGCTACACCTTC
. TRBD1 TRBJ2-3 TRBV9 CASSETTGTTDTQYF TGTGCCAGCAGCGAAACGACAGGGACCACAGATACGCAGTATTTT
. . TRBJ1-1 TRBV7-6 CASSLGSSSGTEAFF TGTGCCAGCAGCTTAGGTAGTAGTTCGGGCACTGAAGCTTTCTTT
. . TRBJ1-2 TRBV7-6 CASSLAGSGSDGYTF TGTGCCAGCAGCTTAGCTGGGTCGGGATCGGATGGCTACACCTTC
. TRBD1 TRBJ1-5 TRBV4-1 CASSQGGQGRNNQPQHF TGCGCCAGCAGCCAGGGGGGACAGGGCCGTAACAATCAGCCCCAGCATTTT
. TRBD1 TRBJ1-2 TRBV16 CASSRSDRVDGYTF TGTGCCAGCAGCCGCTCGGACAGGGTGGATGGCTACACCTTC
. TRBD1 TRBJ2-7 TRBV18 CASSPPISGTVTYEQYF TGTGCCAGCTCACCACCAATTTCCGGGACAGTCACCTACGAGCAGTACTTC
. . TRBJ2-1 TRBV6-5 CASKEGLRGEQFF TGTGCCAGCAAGGAGGGGTTGAGGGGAGAGCAGTTCTTC
. . TRBJ2-5 TRBV15 CATSRDSAETQYF TGTGCCACCAGCAGGGACAGCGCGGAGACCCAGTACTTC
. . TRBJ2-3 TRBV29-1 CSVDKLDTQYF TGCAGCGTTGATAAGTTAGATACGCAGTATTTT
. . TRBJ2-7 TRBV4-1 CASSQEIEPFRAYEQYF TGCGCCAGCAGCCAAGAGATAGAGCCTTTCAGGGCCTACGAGCAGTACTTC
once . TRBJ2-7 TRBV28 CASSLYSAVPSYEQYF TGTGCCAGCAGTTTATATTCGGCAGTACCGTCCTACGAGCAGTACTTC
. TRBD1 TRBJ1-2 TRBV7-8 CASSEVTGVYGYTF TGTGCCAGCAGCGAAGTAACAGGGGTTTATGGCTACACCTTC
. . TRBJ2-1 TRBV9 CASSASGSRTPWNEQFF TGTGCCAGCAGCGCGTCGGGATCGAGGACCCCTTGGAATGAGCAGTTCTTC
. TRBD1 TRBJ2-7 TRBV5-1 CASSLEDRVSYEQYF TGCGCCAGCAGCTTGGAAGACAGGGTTTCCTACGAGCAGTACTTC
. . TRBJ1-1 TRBV6-1 CASRKWENTEAFF TGTGCCAGCAGGAAGTGGGAGAACACTGAAGCTTTCTTT
. . TRBJ1-4 TRBV4-1 CASSLSHEKLFF TGCGCCAGCAGCCTTTCCCATGAAAAACTGTTTTTT
. TRBD2 TRBJ2-5 TRBV15 CATSIASGSGETQYF TGTGCCACCAGCATCGCTAGCGGGAGTGGAGAGACCCAGTACTTC
. . TRBJ2-1 TRBV13 CASSLLDGEQFF TGTGCCAGCAGCTTACTAGACGGTGAGCAGTTCTTC
. . TRBJ2-5 TRBV4-1 CASSQELDSVQYF TGCGCCAGCAGCCAGGAGCTGGACAGTGTGCAGTACTTC
. . TRBJ1-1 TRBV7-9 CASSLGGEAFF TGTGCCAGCAGCTTAGGAGGGGAAGCTTTCTTT
. . TRBJ2-3 TRBV7-3 CASSMGTSTDTQYF TGTGCCAGCAGCATGGGGACTAGCACAGATACGCAGTATTTT
. . TRBJ1-1 TRBV6-5 CASSYSIRTPNTEAFF TGTGCCAGCAGTTACAGTATAAGGACACCAAACACTGAAGCTTTCTTT
. . TRBJ2-7 TRBV4-2 CASSQNHEQYF TGTGCCAGCAGCCAAAATCACGAGCAGTACTTC
. . TRBJ2-2 TRBV4-3 CASSQDNAGGTRTGELFF TGCGCCAGCAGCCAAGATAACGCTGGGGGGACCCGCACCGGGGAGCTGTTTTTT
. . TRBJ2-7 TRBV4-3 CASSQEPGTPYEQYF TGCGCCAGCAGCCAAGAGCCAGGCACGCCTTACGAGCAGTACTTC
. TRBD2 TRBJ2-5 TRBV5-4 CASSDSGRGETQYF TGTGCCAGCAGCGATAGCGGGAGAGGTGAGACCCAGTACTTC
. TRBD1 TRBJ2-7 TRBV5-6 CASSAGQGGQYF TGTGCCAGCAGCGCGGGACAGGGAGGGCAGTACTTC
. . TRBJ2-4 TRBV28 CASSLQVNIQYF TGTGCCAGCAGCCTCCAGGTGAACATTCAGTACTTC
. . TRBJ1-1 TRBV11-3 CASSLEGRAEAFF TGTGCCAGCAGCTTAGAGGGCCGCGCTGAAGCTTTCTTT
. . TRBJ1-6 TRBV7-9 CASSTGLYNSPLHF TGTGCCAGCAGCACCGGCTTGTATAATTCACCCCTCCACTTT
. TRBD2 TRBJ2-7 TRBV2 CASIWTSGPYEQYF TGTGCCAGCATCTGGACTAGCGGGCCCTACGAGCAGTACTTC
. . TRBJ1-2 TRBV5-5 CASSLGANYGYTF TGTGCCAGCAGCTTGGGTGCTAACTATGGCTACACCTTC
. . TRBJ1-1 TRBV6-6 CASTAGQTMAEAFF TGTGCCAGCACCGCGGGACAAACTATGGCTGAAGCTTTCTTT
. TRBD2 TRBJ2-2 TRBV27 CASGAGVGFGELFF TGTGCCAGTGGAGCGGGAGTTGGGTTCGGGGAGCTGTTTTTT
. . TRBJ2-2 TRBV27 CASKLRGSTGELFF TGTGCCAGCAAACTGAGGGGATCCACCGGGGAGCTGTTTTTT
. . TRBJ2-7 TRBV28 CASGTRAKGSYEQYF TGTGCCAGCGGGACCCGCGCCAAGGGCTCCTACGAGCAGTACTTC
. . TRBJ1-2 TRBV9 CASSPTGTRNYGYTF TGTGCCAGCAGCCCAACGGGCACGAGGAACTATGGCTACACCTTC
. . TRBJ2-7 TRBV27 CASKPGLTTPEYF TGTGCCAGCAAACCGGGACTTACCACACCAGAGTACTTC
. . TRBJ1-2 TRBV5-6 CASSHTRAGGYTF TGTGCCAGCAGCCATACCAGGGCAGGGGGCTACACCTTC
. . TRBJ1-2 TRBV10-3 CAISESWRERYGYTF TGTGCCATCAGTGAGTCCTGGAGGGAAAGATATGGCTACACCTTC
. TRBD1 TRBJ1-6 TRBV2 CASRTGAPSPLHF TGTGCCAGCCGAACAGGGGCCCCCTCACCCCTCCACTTT
. TRBD1 TRBJ1-1 TRBV29-1 CSAGTGERGTEAFF TGCAGCGCCGGGACAGGGGAGAGGGGCACTGAAGCTTTCTTT
. . TRBJ1-6 TRBV2 CASGGRFNSPLHF TGTGCCAGCGGAGGCCGCTTTAATTCACCCCTCCACTTT
. . TRBJ1-5 TRBV19 CASSPWRGPPGQPQHF TGTGCCAGCAGTCCTTGGCGGGGTCCTCCGGGGCAGCCCCAGCATTTT
. . TRBJ2-4 TRBV19 CASSTGRGGRVDIQYF TGTGCCAGTAGTACGGGTCGGGGAGGCAGGGTTGACATTCAGTACTTC
. . TRBJ1-1 TRBV21-1 CASSKVSDLNTEAFF TGTGCCAGCAGCAAAGTTTCGGACCTGAACACTGAAGCTTTCTTT
. . TRBJ1-4 TRBV4-1 CASSQGIEKLFF TGCGCCAGCAGCCAAGGTATTGAAAAACTGTTTTTT